Sequencing of this TCR beta chain was carried out in a study of blood T cell repertoires in COVID-19. Study in general: COVID-19 samples, acute and convalescent, were from the United States, Italy and Spain.

The ends were cut back, 2 bases at V and 7 bases at J, with 6 bases in the middle. The germline gives CDR1 SEHNR, CDR2 FQNEAQ (reference sequence). CDR3 size: 12 residues. This clone was picked up one time. Sequenced by immunoSEQ multiplex PCR; TCRdb stores in-frame clones only, minus some. Of tens of thousands of clones listed, about four fifths are singletons. This receptor was obtained from a woman in her 70s with acute or convalescent COVID-19. The sample taken for sequencing was peripheral blood. The chain carries TRBV7-9 and TRBJ2-1; D is possibly TRBD2 (5 bases). CDR3 in DNA: TGTGCCAGCAGCTTAATAGCGAATGAGCAGTTCTTC. It encodes CASSLIANEQFF.